The 8 T cell receptor beta chains listed next were all sequenced from one sample in a study of T cells in Graves' hyperthyroidism and ophthalmopathy. Amplification targeted TCR beta CDR3 regions from RNA transcripts. TCR CDR3 underwent first-round RT-PCR with the HTBI primer set. TCRdb called the multiplex PCR reads again in MiXCR, with one record for every CDR3 protein. The table lists over 250,000 distinct CDR3 sequences, approximately 15% of them singletons, with 34% in the top ten. Source material: blood. These receptors originate from a woman in her forties with Graves' ophthalmopathy.

This clonotype was observed at least ten times. This chain joins TRBV27 and TRBJ1-5, with 8 bases aligning to TRBD1. Trimming at V came to 10 bases and at J to 3 bases, leaving 11 bases not matched to a gene. The CDR3 runs 15 residues. The V gene's germline CDR1 is MNHEY and CDR2 SMNVEV (reference sequence). CDR3 in amino acids: CATKGGQGPNQPQHF. The CDR3 DNA reads as TGTGCCACCAAAGGTGGACAGGGTCCCAATCAGCCCCAGCATTTT.

This clonotype was recorded at least ten times. This sequence joins TRBV19 and TRBJ1-5, with 7 bases lining up with TRBD1. V was clipped by 8 bases and J by 0 bases; unmatched bases: 7. The germline gives CDR1 LNHDA, CDR2 SQIVND (reference sequence). CDR3 size: 15 residues. The CDR3 loop reads CASDAGTDSNQPQHF. The CDR3, as DNA: TGTGCCAGTGACGCCGGGACAGATAGCAATCAGCCCCAGCATTTT.

This clonotype was seen a few times. This chain uses TRBV11-3 with TRBJ2-7, with D unresolved. This CDR3 comprises 13 residues. Trimming took off 3 bases at V and 3 bases at J, with 9 bases between the two ends. In germline, CDR1 is SGHNT, CDR2 YENEEA. For the CDR3, the DNA is TGTGCCAGCAGCTTCTCGGAGCACTACGAGCAGTACTTC. Translated: CASSFSEHYEQYF.

Note on this clonotype: Just one base apart from a much larger clone, this may be a read error. This chain uses TRBV3-1 with TRBJ1-1; 7 bases map to TRBD1. J lost 1 base, V lost 10 bases, and 12 bases had no gene match. The germline V gene has CDR1 LGHDT and CDR2 YNNKEL (reference sequence). The CDR3 is made up of 15 amino acids. The CDR3 sequence is CATSDVGGPNTEAFF. The CDR3 bases are TGTGCCACCAGTGACGTAGGGGGCCCGAACACTGAAGCTTTCTTT.

In this sample, this clonotype turned up a few times. Since a much larger clone is just one base distant, this may be a read error. The chain couples TRBV27 to TRBJ2-2, with D unresolved. V gave up 6 bases and J gave up 4 bases, with 12 bases separating them. The CDR3 runs 14 residues. The V gene's germline CDR1 is MNHEY and CDR2 SMNVEV (reference sequence). DNA of the CDR3: TGTGCCAGCAGGTTACGACTCAGCACCGGGGAGCTGTTTTTT. It is translated as CASRLRLSTGELFF.

The chain has TRBV20-1 and TRBJ1-1; 8 bases map to TRBD1. The V gene's germline CDR1 is DFQATT and CDR2 SNEGSKA (reference sequence). After removal of 1 base from V and 5 bases from J, the junction contained 3 bases not matched to a gene. CDR3 length: 13 residues. The CDR3: CSARAGGATEAFF. CDR3 coding DNA: TGCAGTGCTAGAGCAGGGGGCGCAACTGAAGCTTTCTTT.

This clonotype has ten or more counts. The V and J genes are TRBV27 and TRBJ1-5; 9 bases fit TRBD1. Germline V lookup: CDR1 MNHEY, CDR2 SMNVEV (reference sequence). The CDR3 is 19 amino acids. V gave up 1 base and J gave up 0 bases; unmatched junction bases: 10. In DNA, the CDR3 is TGTGCCAGCAGTTTATGGGACCGGGACAGGGAATATAGCAATCAGCCCCAGCATTTT. This encodes CASSLWDRDREYSNQPQHF.

This clonotype has at least ten counts. This chain joins TRBV6-6 and TRBJ1-1, with D hard to call. Germline loops: CDR1 MNHNY, CDR2 SVGAGI (reference sequence). V dropped 0 bases and J dropped 1 base, with 9 bases sitting between them. CDR3 size: 15 residues. The CDR3 region has the DNA TGTGCCAGCAGTTACTCGATGGGAGGGAACACTGAAGCTTTCTTT. The encoded protein is CASSYSMGGNTEAFF.